This record concerns one T cell receptor beta chain sequence. The CDR3 length is 15 residues. Germline CDR1 is SGHDT and CDR2 is YYEEEE. The junction had 5 bases not matched to a gene; V was cut back by 4 bases and J by 2 bases. This sample is part of a study of blood T cell repertoires in COVID-19. Study-level information: Material from acute and convalescent COVID-19 was sourced from the United States, Italy and Spain.

Per the original data handling: Scientists estimated how many nucleated cells there were by amplifying reference gene primers. Clones were sequenced by immunoSEQ multiplex PCR, and TCRdb holds only the in-frame ones, with some missing. V and J calls and clone size follow that table, whereas D and trimming were derived from the DNA. This table holds about 75,000 clones, about 91% found once. Sequenced: peripheral blood. This TCR was sampled from a woman aged 45-59 years with acute or convalescent COVID-19. This sequence joins TRBV5-6 and TRBJ2-3; 9 bases map to TRBD1. The CDR3 is CASSAGTGYTDTQYF. Written as DNA, the CDR3 is TGTGCCAGCAGCGCCGGGACAGGGTACACAGATACGCAGTATTTT. Drawing the rest from reference TRBV5-6 and TRBJ2-3, the complete variable domain is DAGVTQSPTHLIKTRGQQVTLRCSPKSGHDTVSWYQQALGQGPQFIFQYYEEEERQRGNFPDRFSGHQFPNYSSELNVNALLLGDSALYLCASSAGTGYTDTQYFGPGTRLTVL.